Below are 16 T cell receptor beta chains sequenced from a single sample in a study of human T cells and chemical hapten exposure. Stated time point: pre-sensitization, week 0. Treatment described: therapeutic diphenylcyclopropenone sensitization with weekly scalp DPC. TCRdb reprocessed the RACE reads with MiXCR, giving one entry per CDR3 protein. Of approximately 400,000 distinct CDR3 sequences listed, more than 4.5% were seen once; the top ten hold roughly 2.6%. The sample here was whole blood, taken in connection with sensitization to the hapten diphenylcyclopropenone (DPC). Every receptor here comes from a woman in her 50s with alopecia areata. Some clones in this sample may be carry-over from other donors' samples.

Concerning this clonotype: A much larger clone lies one base from this, so it may be a read error. The chain uses TRBV7-9 and TRBJ2-3; D possibly corresponds to TRBD1 (5 bases). V was shortened by 5 bases and J by 9 bases, with 18 bases between the two germline ends. This CDR3 comprises 14 residues. The germline gives CDR1 SEHNR, CDR2 FQNEAQ (reference sequence). The CDR3 DNA is TGTGCCAGCAGCCCTACCCAGGGTACCGAAACGCAGTATTTT. As protein: CASSPTQGTETQYF. Combining the CDR3 with reference TRBV7-9 and TRBJ2-3 gives the whole variable domain DTGVSQNPRHKITKRGQNVTFRCDPISEHNRLYWYRQTLGQGPEFLTYFQNEAQLEKSRLLSDRFSAERPKGSFSTLEIQRTEQGDSAMYLCASSPTQGTETQYFGPGTRLTVL.

On this clonotype itself: This may arise from a read error, as a much more abundant clone is one base away. The chain recombines TRBV7-2 with TRBJ2-1; the D gene is possibly TRBD1 (6 bases). The CDR3 contains 15 residues. Germline CDR1 reads SGHTA; CDR2 reads FQGNSA. The V and J ends lost 5 bases and 6 bases respectively, with 17 bases between them. The DNA for the CDR3 is TGTGCCAGCAGCCTACAGGGATCCCCCTTCAATGAGCAGTTCTTC. As protein: CASSLQGSPFNEQFF.

Of note for this clonotype: A read error is possible here, since a much larger clone lies one base away. The rearrangement links TRBV20-1 to TRBJ2-1, with 7 nucleotides matching TRBD2. The CDR3 contains 14 residues. Germline V gives CDR1 DFQATT, CDR2 SNEGSKA (reference sequence). The CDR3 loop is CRARSGISLNEQFF. The CDR3 region has the DNA TGCAGAGCTAGGAGCGGGATTTCACTCAATGAGCAGTTCTTC.

This chain links TRBV7-2 with TRBJ1-2; D is unresolved. The V end lost 5 bases, the J end lost 4 bases, and 8 bases lay between the germline ends. CDR1 and CDR2 from the germline V gene are SGHTA and FQGNSA. This CDR3 is built from 12 residues. The CDR3 nucleotides read TGTGCCAGCAGCGGGAATCTCTATGGCTACACCTTC. Encoded protein: CASSGNLYGYTF. Filled out from reference TRBV7-2 and TRBJ1-2, the complete variable domain reads GAGVSQSPSNKVTEKGKDVELRCDPISGHTALYWYRQSLGQGLEFLIYFQGNSAPDKSGLPSDRFSAERTGGSVSTLTIQRTQQEDSAVYLCASSGNLYGYTFGSGTRLTVV.

This clonotype was seen repeatedly, ten times or more. The V call is TRBV20-1, the J call TRBJ2-3, with TRBD1 matching over 10 bases. The CDR3 is 16 residues long. The V gene end was trimmed by 0 bases and the J gene end by 6 bases; junction bases not matched to a gene: 9. CDR1 is DFQATT, CDR2 SNEGSKA, per germline (reference sequence). The CDR3 protein is CSAREVGTGVSDTQYF. The CDR3 region has the DNA TGCAGTGCTAGAGAAGTCGGGACAGGGGTTTCGGATACGCAGTATTTT.

The V call is TRBV7-9, the J call TRBJ2-7; perhaps D is TRBD1 or TRBD2 (7 bases each). V was shortened by 1 base and J by 5 bases, with 12 bases between the two germline ends. Germline assignment: CDR1 SEHNR and CDR2 FQNEAQ (reference sequence). CDR3 length equals 14 residues. The CDR3 sequence is CASSLGQGGDEQYF. The CDR3 DNA follows: TGTGCCAGCAGCTTAGGGCAGGGGGGGGACGAGCAGTACTTC.

V usage is TRBV9 and J usage is TRBJ1-1; TRBD1 agrees at 8 bases. The CDR3 sequence is 15 residues long. Germline V lookup: CDR1 SGDLS, CDR2 YYNGEE. V shed 4 bases and J 6 bases; nucleotides not matched to a gene: 11. CDR3 sequence reads: CASSTPTGDRAEAFF. CDR3 DNA: TGTGCCAGCAGCACCCCGACAGGGGATAGGGCTGAAGCTTTCTTT.

This clonotype was detected a few times. V usage is TRBV6-5 and J usage is TRBJ1-3; tentatively, D is TRBD1 (6 bases). V was clipped by 7 bases and J by 2 bases, with 18 bases between them. The CDR3 is 16 residues long. Germline V CDR1 and CDR2: MNHEY, SVGAGI. CDR3 protein: CASTHGGGLAGNTIYF. The CDR3, as DNA: TGTGCCAGCACCCACGGGGGGGGGCTCGCTGGAAACACCATATATTTT.

The sample holds many counts of this clonotype. The V call is TRBV12-3 or TRBV12-4, the J call TRBJ1-5; D gene uncertain. The CDR3 loop spans 12 amino acids. Trimming took off 6 bases at V and 7 bases at J, with 10 bases between the two ends. In nucleotides, the CDR3 is TGTGCCAGCAGCCTTATTGGCCAGCCCCAGCATTTT. This codes for CASSLIGQPQHF.

The V and J genes are TRBV20-1 and TRBJ1-1; no clear D. In germline, CDR1 is DFQATT, CDR2 SNEGSKA (reference sequence). This CDR3 is built from 12 residues. V lost 5 bases and J 0 bases, leaving 7 bases between the germline ends. Written as DNA, the CDR3 is TGCAGTGCTTATACTTTGAACACTGAAGCTTTCTTT. Translated, it gives CSAYTLNTEAFF.

The sample holds a few counts of this clonotype. V gene TRBV12-3 or TRBV12-4 combines with J gene TRBJ1-5; unclear D gene. Trimming removed 7 bases from V and 4 bases from J, with 17 bases in between. The CDR3 is 15 amino acids. The CDR3 reads CASTPYPGLNQPQHF. The CDR3, as DNA: TGTGCCAGCACCCCTTACCCGGGGTTAAATCAGCCCCAGCATTTT.

This clonotype has only a few counts. The rearrangement uses TRBV4-3 and TRBJ1-5; D remains ambiguous. Per germline, CDR1 LGHNA and CDR2 YSLEER. This CDR3 region has 15 residues. Trimming cost V 0 bases and J 6 bases, with 12 bases left between them. CDR3 coding DNA: TGCGCCAGCAGCCAAGATCGGCAGATCGGTCAGCCCCAGCATTTT. This sequence encodes CASSQDRQIGQPQHF.

This sequence joins TRBV5-1 and TRBJ2-3; D gene uncertain. Trimming removed 4 bases at V and 6 bases at J, with 12 bases between. From germline, CDR1 is SGHRS and CDR2 YFSETQ. This CDR3 has 13 residues. The CDR3 loop is CASSIPTPDTQYF. CDR3 coding DNA: TGCGCCAGCAGCATCCCGACGCCCGATACGCAGTATTTT.

This clonotype appeared many times. The chain joins TRBV7-2 to TRBJ2-2; 9 bases agree with TRBD1. This CDR3 has 15 residues. Germline lookup yields CDR1 SGHTA and CDR2 FQGNSA. V trimming: 5 bases; J trimming: 5 bases; junction bases outside the gene matches: 6. The CDR3 DNA is TGTGCCAGCAGCCATAACAGGGGGCGGACCGGGGAGCTGTTTTTT. Its protein product is CASSHNRGRTGELFF.

This clonotype was observed a few times. V is TRBV20-1 and J is TRBJ2-7, with D tentatively TRBD2 (6 bases). V gave up 5 bases and J gave up 0 bases, with 17 bases separating them. The CDR3 is 15 residues long. CDR1 is DFQATT, CDR2 SNEGSKA, per germline (reference sequence). The CDR3 sequence: CSARRDFRVSYEQYF. The CDR3 DNA follows: TGCAGTGCTCGACGGGACTTTCGGGTCTCCTACGAGCAGTACTTC.

This clonotype was seen only a few times. The rearrangement links TRBV20-1 to TRBJ2-6; 12 nucleotides line up with TRBD2. The CDR3 covers 16 residues. Germline V lookup: CDR1 DFQATT, CDR2 SNEGSKA (reference sequence). V dropped 2 bases and J dropped 2; count of bases not matched to a gene: 1. CDR3 in amino acids: CSARLAGGPGANVLTF. CDR3 DNA: TGCAGTGCTAGACTAGCGGGAGGGCCTGGGGCCAACGTCCTGACTTTC.